The clone carrying this T cell receptor (beta chain) has only a few counts. This record comes from a study of blood T cells in healthy people across ages. The authors ran a second PCR of about 6 to 12 cycles using a sample-barcoded 5' primer and a J-beta primer mix. With 12 random nucleotides, a template-switch adaptor tagged each individual cDNA molecule. TCRdb independently ran MiXCR on the 5' RACE reads; one entry per CDR3 protein. Of about 1,400,000 distinct CDR3 sequences listed, roughly 40% are singletons. The CDR3 is 13 residues long. The germline V gene encodes CDR1 LNHNV and CDR2 YYDKDF (reference sequence). V lost 5 bases to trimming and J lost 4 bases, with 9 bases between them.

Sequencing input: blood. The chain employs TRBV15 and TRBJ2-1; D remains unclear. This sequence was found in a woman under 30 in good health. As DNA, the CDR3 is TGTGCCACCAGCCGGATCGGTTACAATGAGCAGTTCTTC. This encodes CATSRIGYNEQFF.